The rows below give T cell receptor beta chains drawn from one sample of a study of shared clonotypes between healthy human individuals. Repertoires were generated with immunoSEQ multiplex PCR, while TCRdb's copy carries only in-frame clones and drops some. This sample yields fewer than 850,000 clones, of which approximately 96% are seen a single time; approximately 0.2% belongs to the top ten. Source material: naive CD8+ T cells sorted from blood. Receptors were obtained from a man aged 25 to 40 in good health. Each CDR3 is given with its conserved first and last residue. Fields, in order: D gene, clone size, J gene, V gene, CDR3 DNA, CDR3 protein. A D gene is named only where the DNA matches it firmly. Clone size is stated in some rows and not others, as once, few, many or a class when expanded.

TRBD1,NA,TRBJ2-1,TRBV5-5,TGTGCCAGCAGTACCGGGACAGGACATTACAATGAGCAGTTCTTC,CASSTGTGHYNEQFF
NA,NA,TRBJ2-2,TRBV29-1,TGCAGCGTTCCCGGGGGCCAGGGCACCGGGGAGCTGTTTTTT,CSVPGGQGTGELFF
NA,NA,TRBJ2-2,TRBV18,TGTGCCAGCTCACCCGATTACCGGAACACCGGGGAGCTGTTTTTT,CASSPDYRNTGELFF
TRBD1,NA,TRBJ2-5,TRBV6-5,TGTGCCAGCAGTTACATTGGGACAGGGGAACAAGAGACCCAGTACTTC,CASSYIGTGEQETQYF
NA,NA,TRBJ2-5,TRBV18,TGTGCCAGCTCACCCCCCGAGTTGATCGGACGGCAAGAGACCCAGTACTTC,CASSPPELIGRQETQYF
TRBD2,NA,TRBJ2-3,TRBV28,TGTGCCAGCAGTCCCGGACTAGCGGGAGATAGCACAGATACGCAGTATTTT,CASSPGLAGDSTDTQYF
TRBD1,NA,TRBJ1-2,TRBV30,TGTGCCTGGGGGGACAGGGGCGACTATGGCTACACCTTC,CAWGDRGDYGYTF
NA,NA,TRBJ1-5,TRBV19,TGTGCCAGTAGTATAGTCTCGTTTCTGTCCGGGCTAAATAGCAATCAGCCCCAGCATTTT,CASSIVSFLSGLNSNQPQHF
TRBD1,NA,TRBJ2-5,TRBV28,TGTGCCAGCAGTTTACGGGACAGGGGTCGCCAAGAGACCCAGTACTTC,CASSLRDRGRQETQYF
TRBD1,NA,TRBJ2-7,TRBV30,TGTGCCTGGAGTATGGGACAGGGGGACGTGAACGAGCAGTACTTC,CAWSMGQGDVNEQYF
NA,NA,TRBJ2-1,TRBV11-2,TGTGCCAGCAGCTTAGGTCGACGTGTCCTACGGAATGAGCAGTTCTTC,CASSLGRRVLRNEQFF
TRBD2,NA,TRBJ2-1,TRBV9,TGTGCCAGCACGGGGACTAGCGGGACTAATGAGCAGTTCTTC,CASTGTSGTNEQFF
TRBD2,NA,TRBJ2-2,TRBV7-8,TGTGCCAGCAGCCCACGGACTAGACCCAACACCGGGGAGCTGTTTTTT,CASSPRTRPNTGELFF
NA,NA,TRBJ1-3,TRBV11-2,TGTGCCAGCAGCTTAGTGTTCTTTAACTTCGGAAACACCATATATTTT,CASSLVFFNFGNTIYF
NA,NA,TRBJ2-1,TRBV27,TGTGCCAGCAGTTTCGACTTCTACAATGAGCAGTTCTTC,CASSFDFYNEQFF
NA,once,TRBJ2-3,TRBV28,TGTGCCAGCAGTTCCGACGATTGGGGGAAGGGCACAGATACGCAGTATTTT,CASSSDDWGKGTDTQYF
TRBD2,NA,TRBJ2-3,TRBV27,TGTGCCAGCAGTTTATCCCCTAGCGGGAGAACAGATACGCAGTATTTT,CASSLSPSGRTDTQYF
TRBD2,NA,TRBJ2-1,TRBV5-5,TGTGCCAGCAGCTTGGGTACTAGCGGATTTTACAATGAGCAGTTCTTC,CASSLGTSGFYNEQFF
TRBD2,NA,TRBJ2-7,TRBV6-1,TGTGCCAGCAGTGAAGTTGCGGGAGGAACCTACGAGCAGTACTTC,CASSEVAGGTYEQYF
NA,NA,TRBJ1-2,TRBV6-5,TGTGCCACCAGGGCTACTAACTATGGCTACACCTTC,CATRATNYGYTF
NA,NA,TRBJ2-2,TRBV5-1,TGCGCCAGCAGCTTCCACAAGAGCGGAACGGGCACCGGGGAGCTGTTTTTT,CASSFHKSGTGTGELFF
TRBD1,NA,TRBJ2-7,TRBV5-5,TGTGCCAGCAGCTCTCATGGGGACAGGGGAGGCTTCTACGAGCAGTACTTC,CASSSHGDRGGFYEQYF
TRBD2,NA,TRBJ2-5,TRBV15,TGTGCCACCAGCAGACCAAGCGGGGGGTACCAAGAGACCCAGTACTTC,CATSRPSGGYQETQYF
TRBD1,NA,TRBJ1-5,TRBV23-1,TGCGCCAGCAGTCCGACCACAGGGGGCAACTTATATAGCAATCAGCCCCAGCATTTT,CASSPTTGGNLYSNQPQHF
NA,NA,TRBJ2-2,TRBV28,TGTGCCAGCAGCCTCCGGGACCCCTACTTCGTCGGGGAGCTGTTTTTT,CASSLRDPYFVGELFF
TRBD2,NA,TRBJ2-2,TRBV27,TGTGCCAGCAGTTTATCCAAAGCGGGAGGTGGCGGGGAGCTGTTTTTT,CASSLSKAGGGGELFF